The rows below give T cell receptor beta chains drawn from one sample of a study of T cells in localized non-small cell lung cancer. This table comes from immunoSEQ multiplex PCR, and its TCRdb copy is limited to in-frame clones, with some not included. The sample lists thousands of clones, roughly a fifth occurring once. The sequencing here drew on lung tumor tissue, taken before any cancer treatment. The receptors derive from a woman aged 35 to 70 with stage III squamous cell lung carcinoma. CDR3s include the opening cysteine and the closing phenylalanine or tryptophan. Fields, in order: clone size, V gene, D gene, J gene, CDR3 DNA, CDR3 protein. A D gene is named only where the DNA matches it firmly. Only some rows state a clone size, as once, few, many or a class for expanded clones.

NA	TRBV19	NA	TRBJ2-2	TGTGCCAGTAGTAAGACAGGATTAAACACCGGGGAGCTGTTTTTT	CASSKTGLNTGELFF
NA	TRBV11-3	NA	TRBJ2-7	TGTGCCAGCAGCTTAGGATTTGGGGGGTCGGACGAGCAGTACTTC	CASSLGFGGSDEQYF
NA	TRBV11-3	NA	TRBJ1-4	TGTGCCAGCAGCTTGCAGGGACATTCAGGTGAAAAACTGTTTTTT	CASSLQGHSGEKLFF
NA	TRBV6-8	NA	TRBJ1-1	TGTGCCATCAGATCGCAGGGAGGAGGTACTGAAGCTTTCTTT	CAIRSQGGGTEAFF
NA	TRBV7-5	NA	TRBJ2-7	TGTGCCAGCAGCTTATTCACCGGGACAGGGACCTACGAGCAGTACTTC	CASSLFTGTGTYEQYF
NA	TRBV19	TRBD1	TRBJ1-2	TGTGCCAGTAAGGACAGGGGGGGCGATGGCTACACCTTC	CASKDRGGDGYTF
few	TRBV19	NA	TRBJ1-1	TGTGCCAGTAGTACCACTCAGGGGAGAGCGGCTTTCTTT	CASSTTQGRAAFF
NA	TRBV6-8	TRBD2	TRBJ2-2	TGTGCCAGCAGAACTCCGGGAGGGCGGACCGGGGAGCTGTTTTTT	CASRTPGGRTGELFF
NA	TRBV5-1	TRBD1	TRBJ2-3	TGCGCCAGCAGCTTGGGCCACCGGGACAGGAAGACAGATACGCAGTATTTT	CASSLGHRDRKTDTQYF
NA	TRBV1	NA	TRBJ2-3	TGCGCCAGCAGCCAAGATGTTCCCGGCGGGAGCAGCACAGATACGCAGTATTTT	CASSQDVPGGSSTDTQYF
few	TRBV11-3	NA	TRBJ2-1	TGTGCCAGCAGCTCGACCCGGGACCGATCCTACAATGAGCAGTTCTTC	CASSSTRDRSYNEQFF
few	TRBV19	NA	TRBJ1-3	TGTGCCAGTAGTCGTGAGGGTGATTCTGGAAACACCATATATTTT	CASSREGDSGNTIYF
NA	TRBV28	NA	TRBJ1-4	TGTGCCAGCAGTCCCACAACTAATGAAAAACTGTTTTTT	CASSPTTNEKLFF
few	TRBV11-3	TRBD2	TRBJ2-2	TGTGCCAGCAGTCTAGGCCGGCTAGCGGGGACCGGGGAGCTGTTTTTT	CASSLGRLAGTGELFF
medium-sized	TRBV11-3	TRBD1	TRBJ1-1	TGTGCCAGCAGCTTGGGGGAAACAGGGGGCATTGAAGCTTTCTTT	CASSLGETGGIEAFF
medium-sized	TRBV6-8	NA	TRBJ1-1	TGTGCCAGCAGACAGCAACACACTGAAGCTTTCTTT	CASRQQHTEAFF
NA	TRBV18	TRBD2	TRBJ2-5	TGTGCCAGCTCACCAACAACTAGCGGCGGGAAAGAGACCCAGTACTTC	CASSPTTSGGKETQYF
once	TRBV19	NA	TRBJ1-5	TGTGCCAGTAAAAAAGGCGGGCAGCCCCAGCATTTT	CASKKGGQPQHF
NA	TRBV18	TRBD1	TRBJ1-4	TGTGCCAGCTCACCACCCACGGGACAGGGATGGGAAAAACTGTTTTTT	CASSPPTGQGWEKLFF
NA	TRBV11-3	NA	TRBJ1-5	TGTGCCAGCAGCGCCCAGGGTGGTCCCAATCAGCCCCAGCATTTT	CASSAQGGPNQPQHF
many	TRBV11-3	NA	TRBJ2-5	TGTGCCAGCAGCCTAAGGGGGGGTGATTGGGAGACCCAGTACTTC	CASSLRGGDWETQYF
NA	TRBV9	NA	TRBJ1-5	TGTGCCAGCAGGCTTACAGGGCCTAGCAATCAGCCCCAGCATTTT	CASRLTGPSNQPQHF
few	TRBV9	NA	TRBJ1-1	TGTGCCAGCAGCGTAGCTTTGAGCACTGAAGCTTTCTTT	CASSVALSTEAFF
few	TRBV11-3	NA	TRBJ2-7	TGTGCCAGCAGCTTATCGGCGGGACTCAGCGCCTACGAGCAGTACTTC	CASSLSAGLSAYEQYF
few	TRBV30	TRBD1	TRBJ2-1	TGTGCCTGGAGTCCCCGGACAGGGTATGAGCAGTTCTTC	CAWSPRTGYEQFF
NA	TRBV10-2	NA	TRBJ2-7	TGCGCCAGCGCACCCGGGAACTCTGTTTTCGAGCAGTACTTC	CASAPGNSVFEQYF
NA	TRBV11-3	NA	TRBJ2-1	TGTGCCAGCAGCTTAGGGACTCAGACAATTGAGCAGTTCTTC	CASSLGTQTIEQFF
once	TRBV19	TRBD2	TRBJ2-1	TGTGCCAGTAGTATCCTGGCCGGGACTAGTTTGAGGAATGAGCAGTTCTTC	CASSILAGTSLRNEQFF
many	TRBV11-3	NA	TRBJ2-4	TGTGCCAGCAGTAGTCCCGGGACCCCCCAAAACATTCAGTACTTC	CASSSPGTPQNIQYF
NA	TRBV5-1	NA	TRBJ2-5	TGCGCCAGCAGCTTGGCGTGGCGGGCGGAAGAGACCCAGTACTTC	CASSLAWRAEETQYF
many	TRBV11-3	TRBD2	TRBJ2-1	TGTGCCAGCAGCTTAGTTGCGGGGGAACACAATGAGCAGTTCTTC	CASSLVAGEHNEQFF
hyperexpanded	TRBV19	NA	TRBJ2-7	TGTGCCAGTAGTATAGGAGGTGTTGCCTACGAGCAGTACTTC	CASSIGGVAYEQYF
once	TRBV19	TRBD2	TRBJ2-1	TGTGCCAGTAGTGTCCCGGGACTAGCGGGAACGAATGAGCAGTTCTTC	CASSVPGLAGTNEQFF
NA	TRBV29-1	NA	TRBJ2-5	TGCAGCGTTTCAACGCAGGGAGGCGAGACCCAGTACTTC	CSVSTQGGETQYF
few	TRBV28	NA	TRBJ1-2	TGTGCCAGCAGCCCCAAAGTAAAGGGCTACACCTTC	CASSPKVKGYTF
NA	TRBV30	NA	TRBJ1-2	TGTGCCTGGAGCCGAAACGAAATGGCTAACTATGGCTACACCTTC	CAWSRNEMANYGYTF
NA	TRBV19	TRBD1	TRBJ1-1	TGTGCCAGTAGTTCCCGGACAGGGGGCCACACTGAAGCTTTCTTT	CASSSRTGGHTEAFF
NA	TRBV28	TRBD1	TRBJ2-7	TGTGCCAGCTACCCGAGGACAGGGGGCACTTGGGGCTACGAGCAGTACTTC	CASYPRTGGTWGYEQYF
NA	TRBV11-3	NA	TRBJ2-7	TGTGCCAGCCCAGTGTCGCGATACTACCGATCCTACGAGCAGTACTTC	CASPVSRYYRSYEQYF
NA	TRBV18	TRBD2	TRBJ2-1	TGTGCCAGCTCAGCTAGCGGGAGGGCCCTAATTAATGAGCAGTTCTTC	CASSASGRALINEQFF
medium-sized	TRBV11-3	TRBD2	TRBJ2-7	TGTGCCAGCAGCGTACCGGGACTAGCGCGGGAGCAGTACTTC	CASSVPGLAREQYF